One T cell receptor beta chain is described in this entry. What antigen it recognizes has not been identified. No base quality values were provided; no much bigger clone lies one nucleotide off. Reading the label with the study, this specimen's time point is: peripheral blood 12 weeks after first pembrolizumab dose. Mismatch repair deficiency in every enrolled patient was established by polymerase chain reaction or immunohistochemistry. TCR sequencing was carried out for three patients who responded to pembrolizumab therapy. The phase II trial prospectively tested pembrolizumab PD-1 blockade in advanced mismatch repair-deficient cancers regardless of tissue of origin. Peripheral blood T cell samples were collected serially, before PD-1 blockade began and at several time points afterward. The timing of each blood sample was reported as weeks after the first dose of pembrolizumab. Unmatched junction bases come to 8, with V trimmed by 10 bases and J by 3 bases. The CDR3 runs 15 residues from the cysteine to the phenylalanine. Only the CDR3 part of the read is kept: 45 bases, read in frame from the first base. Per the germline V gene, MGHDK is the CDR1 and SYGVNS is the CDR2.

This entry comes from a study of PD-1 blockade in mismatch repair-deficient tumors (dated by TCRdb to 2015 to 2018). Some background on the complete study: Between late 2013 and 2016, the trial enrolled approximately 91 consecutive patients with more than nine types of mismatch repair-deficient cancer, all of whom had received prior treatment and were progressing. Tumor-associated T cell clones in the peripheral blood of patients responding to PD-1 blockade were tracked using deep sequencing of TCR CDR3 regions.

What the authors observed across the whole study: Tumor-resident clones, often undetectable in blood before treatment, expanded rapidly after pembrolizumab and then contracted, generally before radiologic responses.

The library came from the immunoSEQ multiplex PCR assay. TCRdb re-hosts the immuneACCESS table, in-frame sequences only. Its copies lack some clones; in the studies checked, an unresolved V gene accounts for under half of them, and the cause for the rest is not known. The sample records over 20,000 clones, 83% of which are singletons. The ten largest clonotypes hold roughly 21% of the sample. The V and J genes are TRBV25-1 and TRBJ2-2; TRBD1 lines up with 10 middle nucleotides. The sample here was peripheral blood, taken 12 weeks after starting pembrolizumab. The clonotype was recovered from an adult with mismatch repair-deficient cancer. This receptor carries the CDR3 CATASGTGDTGELFF. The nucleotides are TGTGCCACCGCCTCCGGGACAGGGGACACCGGGGAGCTGTTTTTT.